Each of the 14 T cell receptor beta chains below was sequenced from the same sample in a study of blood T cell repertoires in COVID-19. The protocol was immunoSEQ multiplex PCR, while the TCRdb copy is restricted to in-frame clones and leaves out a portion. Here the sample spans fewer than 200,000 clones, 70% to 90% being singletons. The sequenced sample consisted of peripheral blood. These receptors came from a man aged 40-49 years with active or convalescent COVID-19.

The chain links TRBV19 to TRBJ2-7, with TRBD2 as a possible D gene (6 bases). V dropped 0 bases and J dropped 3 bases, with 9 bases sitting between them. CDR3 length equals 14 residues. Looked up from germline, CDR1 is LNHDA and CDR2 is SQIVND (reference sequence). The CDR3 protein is CASSIEGLNYEQYF. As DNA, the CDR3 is TGTGCCAGTAGTATAGAGGGACTCAACTACGAGCAGTACTTC.

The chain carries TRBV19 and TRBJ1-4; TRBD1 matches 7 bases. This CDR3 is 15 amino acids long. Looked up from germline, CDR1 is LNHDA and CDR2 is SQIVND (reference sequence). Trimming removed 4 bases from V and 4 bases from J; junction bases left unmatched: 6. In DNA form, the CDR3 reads TGTGCCAGTAGTACGCGGACAGGATATAATGAAAAACTGTTTTTT. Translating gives CASSTRTGYNEKLFF. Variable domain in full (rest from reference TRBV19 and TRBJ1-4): DGGITQSPKYLFRKEGQNVTLSCEQNLNHDAMYWYRQDPGQGLRLIYYSQIVNDFQKGDIAEGYSVSREKKESFPLTVTSAQKNPTAFYLCASSTRTGYNEKLFFGSGTQLSVL.

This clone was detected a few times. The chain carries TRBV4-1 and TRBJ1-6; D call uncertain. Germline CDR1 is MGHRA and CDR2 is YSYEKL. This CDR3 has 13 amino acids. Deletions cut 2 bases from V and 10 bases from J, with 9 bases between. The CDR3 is CASSQRRESPLHF. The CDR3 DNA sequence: TGCGCCAGCAGCCAAAGGAGGGAATCACCCCTCCACTTT.

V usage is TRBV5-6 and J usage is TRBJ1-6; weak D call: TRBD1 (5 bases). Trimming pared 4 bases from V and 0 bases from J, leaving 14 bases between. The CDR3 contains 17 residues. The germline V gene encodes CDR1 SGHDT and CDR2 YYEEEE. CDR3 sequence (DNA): TGTGCCAGCAGCGGCGGACGGACAAGCTCCTATAATTCACCCCTCCACTTT. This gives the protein CASSGGRTSSYNSPLHF.

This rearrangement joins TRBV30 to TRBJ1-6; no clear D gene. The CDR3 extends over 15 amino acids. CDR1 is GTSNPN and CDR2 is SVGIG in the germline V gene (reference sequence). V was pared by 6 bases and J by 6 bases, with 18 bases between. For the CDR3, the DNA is TGTGCCTGCCCAACGGACGGGAACTTTAATTCACCCCTCCACTTT. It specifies CACPTDGNFNSPLHF. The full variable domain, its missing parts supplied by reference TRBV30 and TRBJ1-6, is SQTIHQWPATLVQPVGSPLSLECTVEGTSNPNLYWYRQAAGRGLQLLFYSVGIGQISSEVPQNLSASRPQDRQFILSSKKLLLSDSGFYLCACPTDGNFNSPLHFGNGTRLTVT.

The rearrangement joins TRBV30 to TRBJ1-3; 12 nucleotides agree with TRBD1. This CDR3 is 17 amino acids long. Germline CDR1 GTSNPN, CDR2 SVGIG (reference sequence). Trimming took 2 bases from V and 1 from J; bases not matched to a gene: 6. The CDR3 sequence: CAWSRGTGGRSGNTIYF. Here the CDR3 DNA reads TGTGCCTGGAGTAGAGGGACAGGGGGCCGGTCTGGAAACACCATATATTTT.

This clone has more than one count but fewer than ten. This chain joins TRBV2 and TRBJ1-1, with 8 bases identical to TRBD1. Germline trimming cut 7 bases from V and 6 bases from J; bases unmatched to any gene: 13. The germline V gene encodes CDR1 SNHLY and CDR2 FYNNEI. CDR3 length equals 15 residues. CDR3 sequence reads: CASIFAGGATSEAFF. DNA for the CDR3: TGTGCCAGCATCTTCGCAGGGGGCGCGACCTCTGAAGCTTTCTTT.

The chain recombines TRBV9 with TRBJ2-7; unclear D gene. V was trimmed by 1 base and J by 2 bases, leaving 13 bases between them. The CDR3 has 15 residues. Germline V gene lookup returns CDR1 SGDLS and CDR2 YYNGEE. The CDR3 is CASSVSPTSTYEQYF. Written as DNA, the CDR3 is TGTGCCAGCAGCGTAAGTCCTACTTCTACCTACGAGCAGTACTTC.

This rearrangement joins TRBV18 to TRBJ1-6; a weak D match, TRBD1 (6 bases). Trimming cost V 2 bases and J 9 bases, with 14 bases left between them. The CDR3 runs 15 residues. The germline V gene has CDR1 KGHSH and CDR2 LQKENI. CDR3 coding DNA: TGTGCCAGCTCACCAGGGGCAGGGGTGGCTTCACCCCTCCACTTT. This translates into CASSPGAGVASPLHF.

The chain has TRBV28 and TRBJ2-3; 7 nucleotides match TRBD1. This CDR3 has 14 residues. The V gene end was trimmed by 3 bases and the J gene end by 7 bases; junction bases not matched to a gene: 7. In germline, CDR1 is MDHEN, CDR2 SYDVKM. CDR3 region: CASSLRGRGNTQYF. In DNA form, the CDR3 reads TGTGCCAGCAGTTTGAGGGGGCGCGGAAATACGCAGTATTTT.

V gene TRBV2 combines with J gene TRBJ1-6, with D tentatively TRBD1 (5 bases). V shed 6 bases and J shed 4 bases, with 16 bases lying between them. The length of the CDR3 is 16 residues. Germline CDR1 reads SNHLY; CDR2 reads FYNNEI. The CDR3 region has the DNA TGTGCCAGCAGCATGGAGGGGTCTGCGTATAATTCACCCCTCCACTTT. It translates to CASSMEGSAYNSPLHF.

This CDR3 is CASSTGTGGPGYTF. As DNA, the CDR3 is TGCGCCAGCAGCACCGGGACAGGGGGCCCTGGCTACACCTTC. This sequence joins TRBV5-1 and TRBJ1-2; 12 bases are a match to TRBD1. The CDR3 has 14 amino acids. From germline, CDR1 is SGHRS and CDR2 YFSETQ. Losses at the gene ends were 4 bases for V and 7 bases for J; bases not matched to a gene: 5.

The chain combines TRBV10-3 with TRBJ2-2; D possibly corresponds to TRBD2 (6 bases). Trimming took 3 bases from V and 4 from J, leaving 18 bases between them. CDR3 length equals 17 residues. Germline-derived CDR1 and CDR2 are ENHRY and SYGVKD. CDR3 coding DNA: TGTGCCATCAGTGACCCTCCTGGGCGGGGAGTCACCGGGGAGCTGTTTTTT. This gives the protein CAISDPPGRGVTGELFF.

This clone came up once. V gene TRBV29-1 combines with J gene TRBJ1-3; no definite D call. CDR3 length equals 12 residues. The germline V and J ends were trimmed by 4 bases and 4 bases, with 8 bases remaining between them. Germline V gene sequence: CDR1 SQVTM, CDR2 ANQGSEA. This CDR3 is CSVAGAGNTIYF. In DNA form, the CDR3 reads TGCAGCGTTGCCGGAGCGGGAAACACCATATATTTT.